Presented here are 23 T cell receptor beta chains from one specimen sequenced in a study of blood T cell repertoires in COVID-19. Sequenced by immunoSEQ multiplex PCR; TCRdb stores in-frame clones only, minus some. This table holds under 300,000 clones, 85% to 95% found once. Sequenced sample: PBMCs or T cells enriched from blood (not recorded which). The receptors derive from a woman aged 18-30 years who had recovered from COVID-19.

V gene TRBV9 combines with J gene TRBJ1-3; 7 positions match TRBD1. The germline CDR1 and CDR2 sequences are SGDLS and YYNGEE. Losses at the gene ends were 3 bases for V and 4 bases for J; bases not matched to a gene: 7. CDR3 length: 15 residues. CDR3 bases: TGTGCCAGCAGCGACACCCAGGGGGGCGGAAACACCATATATTTT. This gives the protein CASSDTQGGGNTIYF.

V is TRBV28 and J is TRBJ1-1; tentative D call: TRBD1 (6 bases). The CDR3 length is 15 residues. Germline lookup yields CDR1 MDHEN and CDR2 SYDVKM. V dropped 4 bases and J dropped 2 bases, with 14 bases sitting between them. CDR3 sequence: CASSYLTGTNTEAFF. The CDR3 coding sequence is TGTGCCAGCAGTTACCTAACAGGGACCAACACTGAAGCTTTCTTT. Full variable domain (outside the CDR3, taken from reference TRBV28 and TRBJ1-1): DVKVTQSSRYLVKRTGEKVFLECVQDMDHENMFWYRQDPGLGLRLIYFSYDVKMKEKGDIPEGYSVSREKKERFSLILESASTNQTSMYLCASSYLTGTNTEAFFGQGTRLTVV.

V is TRBV9 and J is TRBJ2-7; 7 nucleotides agree with TRBD1. The length of the CDR3 is 14 residues. Per germline, CDR1 SGDLS and CDR2 YYNGEE. After removal of 4 bases from V and 1 base from J, the junction contained 5 bases not matched to a gene. The CDR3 bases are TGTGCCAGCAGCACGAGACAGGGTTCCTACGAGCAGTACTTC. It yields the protein CASSTRQGSYEQYF.

The rearrangement uses TRBV2 and TRBJ1-2, with a weak D call TRBD1 (6 bases). Trimming took 6 bases from V and 6 from J, leaving 11 bases between them. The CDR3 has 12 residues. Germline-derived CDR1 and CDR2 are SNHLY and FYNNEI. The CDR3 region is CASRTGQNGYTF. Here the CDR3 DNA reads TGTGCCAGCAGGACAGGCCAAAATGGCTACACCTTC.

The chain employs TRBV29-1 and TRBJ1-3; 7 bases are shared with TRBD1. The CDR3 is 14 amino acids. Germline assignment: CDR1 SQVTM and CDR2 ANQGSEA. CDR3 sequence (DNA): TGCAGTGGGATTGAGGGGGCAAGAGGAAACACCATATATTTT. Its protein is CSGIEGARGNTIYF.

The V and J genes are TRBV7-9 and TRBJ1-6, with 8 nucleotides matching TRBD1. With 1 base clipped from V and 9 bases from J, the junction kept 2 bases outside the gene matches. Germline CDR1 SEHNR, CDR2 FQNEAQ (reference sequence). This CDR3 has 14 amino acids. This CDR3 reads CASSLGTGSSPLHF. CDR3 nucleotides: TGTGCCAGCAGCTTAGGGACAGGGAGTTCACCCCTCCACTTT.

The J gene is TRBJ1-1, the V gene TRBV7-3; D gene ambiguous. The CDR3 runs to 13 residues. Germline V gene lookup returns CDR1 SGHTA and CDR2 FQGTGA. Trimming took 2 bases from V and 8 from J, leaving 12 bases between them. CDR3 amino acids: CASSLFLREEAFF. CDR3 sequence (DNA): TGTGCCAGCAGCTTATTCCTCCGGGAAGAAGCTTTCTTT.

The chain couples TRBV7-9 to TRBJ2-7, with TRBD2 matching over 10 bases. This CDR3 contains 17 residues. Germline V gene sequence: CDR1 SEHNR, CDR2 FQNEAQ (reference sequence). V shed 5 bases, J shed 0 bases, and the junction held 10 bases outside the gene matches. The CDR3 loop is CASSPSYGLADSYEQYF. CDR3 sequence (DNA): TGTGCCAGCAGCCCCTCTTACGGACTAGCGGACTCCTACGAGCAGTACTTC.

The chain carries TRBV7-6 and TRBJ1-3; weak D call: TRBD1 (5 bases). The CDR3 spans 16 residues. Per the germline V gene, CDR1 is SGHVS and CDR2 is FNYEAQ. The germline V and J ends were trimmed by 1 base and 1 base, with 11 bases remaining between them. This CDR3 reads CASSLGARASGNTIYF. In nucleotides, the CDR3 is TGTGCCAGCAGCTTAGGGGCCAGGGCGTCTGGAAACACCATATATTTT.

The chain has TRBV5-8 and TRBJ1-3; D unclear. CDR1 and CDR2 (germline): SGHTS, YDEGEE. Between the trimmed V and J ends, which lost 7 bases and 0 bases, there was a span of 14 bases. The CDR3 loop spans 15 amino acids. CDR3 in DNA: TGTGCCAGCCATTACGGACTCGTCTCTGGAAACACCATATATTTT. This encodes CASHYGLVSGNTIYF.

The V gene is TRBV3-1 (or the pseudogene TRBV3-2), the J gene TRBJ2-1, with TRBD2 identical over 8 bases. This CDR3 contains 12 residues. CDR1 and CDR2 (germline): LGHDT, YNNKEL (reference sequence). J was trimmed by 15 bases and V by 3 bases; bases with no gene match: 7. In DNA form, the CDR3 reads TGTGCCAGCAGCCACTACGGGACTAGTTCGTTCTTC. Protein product: CASSHYGTSSFF.

The gene calls are TRBV9 and TRBJ2-1; 10 bases are shared with TRBD2. The CDR3 is 15 residues long. The germline gives CDR1 SGDLS, CDR2 YYNGEE. V shed 4 bases, J shed 9 bases, and the junction held 10 bases outside the gene matches. The CDR3 nucleotides are TGTGCCAGCAGCTTCAGCGGGGGGGCCAATGGTGAGCAGTTCTTC. Translating gives CASSFSGGANGEQFF.

The V gene is TRBV5-6, the J gene TRBJ1-2, with a weak D call TRBD1 (6 bases). Deletions cut 0 bases from V and 8 bases from J, with 11 bases between. The CDR3 runs 13 residues. Germline V gene sequence: CDR1 SGHDT, CDR2 YYEEEE. The CDR3 protein is CASSLGIDRGYTF. DNA for the CDR3: TGTGCCAGCAGCTTGGGGATCGACAGGGGCTACACCTTC.

The chain employs TRBV5-1 and TRBJ1-5; 7 nucleotides align to TRBD1. This CDR3 has 15 amino acids. Germline V CDR1 and CDR2: SGHRS, YFSETQ. V lost 5 bases to trimming and J lost 4 bases; unmatched junction nucleotides: 9. The CDR3 sequence is CASSIEGGSNQPQHF. The CDR3, as DNA: TGCGCCAGCAGTATAGAAGGGGGCTCAAATCAGCCCCAGCATTTT.

J is TRBJ2-7 and V is TRBV4-1; the match to TRBD1 covers 8 bases. The V gene's germline CDR1 is MGHRA and CDR2 YSYEKL. After removal of 1 base from V and 6 bases from J, the junction contained 11 bases not matched to a gene. The CDR3 length is 16 residues. The CDR3 reads CASSQGGGQGVGEQYF. DNA of the CDR3: TGCGCCAGCAGCCAAGGGGGAGGACAGGGTGTGGGCGAGCAGTACTTC.

V gene TRBV28 combines with J gene TRBJ1-3, with D perhaps matching TRBD1 (5 bases). Germline V gene sequence: CDR1 MDHEN, CDR2 SYDVKM. Trimming shortened V by 8 bases and J by 2 bases, and 25 bases separated the two germline ends. The CDR3 has 18 residues. The CDR3 region has the DNA TGTGCCAGCGGTAGACAGCTCGTCCCATGGTTTGCTGGAAACACCATATATTTT. Translated, it gives CASGRQLVPWFAGNTIYF.

The chain combines TRBV29-1 with TRBJ1-3; D is unclear. The germline CDR1 and CDR2 sequences are SQVTM and ANQGSEA. CDR3 length equals 12 residues. V was shortened by 6 bases and J by 2 bases, with 8 bases between the two germline ends. The CDR3 sequence is CSVDAAGNTIYF. The CDR3 DNA is TGCAGCGTCGATGCAGCTGGAAACACCATATATTTT.

As regards this clone: Additional DNA sequences in this sample encode the identical CDR3. The V gene is TRBV29-1, the J gene TRBJ1-3; no clear D gene. CDR3 length: 12 residues. With 1 base removed from V and 4 bases from J, the gap between germline ends came to 5 bases. The V gene's germline CDR1 is SQVTM and CDR2 ANQGSEA. CDR3 DNA sequence: TGCAGCGTTGAAGGGAGGGGAAACACCATATATTTT. It yields the protein CSVEGRGNTIYF. Combining the CDR3 with reference TRBV29-1 and TRBJ1-3 gives the whole variable domain SAVISQKPSRDICQRGTSLTIQCQVDSQVTMMFWYRQQPGQSLTLIATANQGSEATYESGFVIDKFPISRPNLTFSTLTVSNMSPEDSSIYLCSVEGRGNTIYFGEGSWLTVV.

The chain combines TRBV3-1 (or the pseudogene TRBV3-2) with TRBJ2-3, with 10 bases identical to TRBD2. Germline V gives CDR1 LGHDT, CDR2 YNNKEL (reference sequence). V lost 1 base and J lost 3; bases outside the gene matches: 10. The CDR3 is 18 residues long. The CDR3 region is CASSQGLGLAGGTDTQYF. CDR3 sequence (DNA): TGTGCCAGCAGCCAAGGACTTGGTTTAGCGGGGGGTACAGATACGCAGTATTTT.

V is TRBV5-4 and J is TRBJ2-7; 11 nucleotides match TRBD1. J lost 5 bases, V lost 5 bases, and 9 bases had no gene match. In germline, CDR1 is SGHNT, CDR2 YYREEE (reference sequence). The length of the CDR3 is 15 residues. CDR3 nucleotides: TGTGCCAGCAGTTCGCCGGGACAGGGGGGCCACGAGCAGTACTTC. Amino acids: CASSSPGQGGHEQYF.

The chain is built from TRBV5-4 and TRBJ2-3; 7 bases align to TRBD2. The trim removed 0 bases at V and 8 bases at J, leaving 6 bases unmatched. Germline V gene lookup returns CDR1 SGHNT and CDR2 YYREEE (reference sequence). The CDR3 sequence is 14 residues long. The CDR3 loop is CASSLAGGFGTQYF. CDR3 in DNA: TGTGCCAGCAGCTTGGCGGGAGGCTTTGGTACGCAGTATTTT. The full variable domain, rest sourced from reference TRBV5-4 and TRBJ2-3, is ETGVTQSPTHLIKTRGQQVTLRCSSQSGHNTVSWYQQALGQGPQFIFQYYREEENGRGNFPPRFSGLQFPNYSSELNVNALELDDSALYLCASSLAGGFGTQYFGPGTRLTVL.

This clone was detected once. The chain is built from TRBV28 and TRBJ1-4; 8 bases match TRBD1. Germline CDR1 MDHEN, CDR2 SYDVKM. This CDR3 contains 15 residues. V lost 5 bases and J lost 7; bases outside the gene matches: 9. CDR3 residues: CASSPSTGVFEKLFF. The CDR3 DNA follows: TGTGCCAGCAGTCCCTCGACAGGGGTTTTTGAAAAACTGTTTTTT.

This clone has at least ten counts. V and J are TRBV6-5 and TRBJ2-1, with TRBD2 identical over 7 bases. The CDR3 covers 15 residues. Trimming at V came to 5 bases and at J to 2 bases, leaving 6 bases not matched to a gene. The germline V gene has CDR1 MNHEY and CDR2 SVGAGI. The CDR3 reads CASSPQRDAYNEQFF. DNA for the CDR3: TGTGCCAGCAGTCCCCAGCGGGATGCCTACAATGAGCAGTTCTTC.